The 7 T cell receptor beta chains listed next were all sequenced from one sample in a study of tumor-infiltrating lymphocytes in glioblastoma multiforme. TCRB libraries came from RNA via three nested multiplex PCR rounds. From the multiplex PCR reads, TCRdb called clonotypes with MiXCR, one entry per CDR3 protein. The sample records approximately 20,000 distinct CDR3 sequences, around 68% being singletons. Specimen: peripheral blood. The receptors were gathered from a male donor with glioblastoma.

With regard to this clonotype: Its ends do not fully match the called genes, so a read error is possible. The rearrangement joins TRBV12-3 or TRBV12-4 to TRBJ2-7, with D maybe TRBD2 (5 bases). The CDR3 is 13 amino acids. The CDR3 loop is CACSWAGSYEQYF. The CDR3 region has the DNA TGTGCCTGCAGTTGGGCGGGCTCCTACGAGCAGTACTTC.

The V call is TRBV11-2, the J call TRBJ2-3; the D gene is possibly TRBD1 (5 bases). The CDR3 is made up of 14 amino acids. Germline CDR1 is SGHAT and CDR2 is FQNNGV. V lost 0 bases, J lost 6 bases, and 10 bases lay in between. The CDR3: CASSLDGAPDTQYF. The DNA for the CDR3 is TGTGCCAGCAGCTTAGATGGGGCACCGGATACGCAGTATTTT.

The chain has TRBV20-1 and TRBJ2-3, with unresolved D. Germline CDR1 reads DFQATT; CDR2 reads SNEGSKA (reference sequence). V was trimmed by 3 bases and J by 6 bases, leaving 7 bases between them. The CDR3 contains 11 residues. CDR3 in amino acids: CSARTLDTQYF. CDR3 DNA sequence: TGCAGTGCTAGGACACTGGATACGCAGTATTTT.

The chain recombines TRBV11-2 with TRBJ2-7; D remains unclear. This CDR3 region has 15 residues. Germline V gene sequence: CDR1 SGHAT, CDR2 FQNNGV. Trimming cost V 0 bases and J 9 bases, with 18 bases left between them. The CDR3 protein is CASSLDLILYYRQYF. DNA of the CDR3: TGTGCCAGCAGCTTAGATCTGATTCTCTACTACAGGCAGTACTTC.

This clonotype was detected many times. A much larger clone differs from this one at a single base, so this may be a read error. The chain employs TRBV29-1 and TRBJ2-1, with D perhaps matching TRBD2 (6 bases). The CDR3 has 11 amino acids. Germline assignment: CDR1 SQVTM and CDR2 ANQGSEA. For the CDR3, the DNA is TGCAGCGGGAGGGGATACAATGGGCAGTTCTTC. It encodes CSGRGYNGQFF.

This clonotype was picked up many times. The DNA of the CDR3 is TGTGCCAGCATTTCATCATCGGCAGGGAACACTGAAGCTTTCTTT. Residues: CASISSSAGNTEAFF. The chain is built from TRBV28 and TRBJ1-1; D is ambiguous. The CDR3 sequence is 15 residues long. V was cut by 7 bases and J by 1 base, with 16 bases left in between. Germline V gene lookup returns CDR1 MDHEN and CDR2 SYDVKM.

This chain connects TRBV11-2 to TRBJ2-1; the D is unclear. The J call may be mistaken, given a closer DNA end match to TRBJ2-7. Germline V gene sequence: CDR1 SGHAT, CDR2 FQNNGV. This CDR3 contains 14 residues. CDR3 nucleotide sequence: TGTGCCAGCAGCTTATCGTCGCCGTCCTGCGGGCAGTACTTC. This codes for CASSLSSPSCGQYF.